This T cell receptor beta chain was identified during a study of T-cell reconstitution after alpha-beta-depleted transplantation in children. The study's findings and limits: By one year post-transplant, T-cell counts and diversity largely arose from T cells that were newly produced. High day-60 TCRbeta diversity in some patients came from surviving recipient T cells and thymic progenitors. Reported findings indicate that, about two months after transplant, alpha-beta T cells came from several hundred expanded clones, which were derived from non-depleted graft cells.

This clonotype was recorded at least ten times. Its antigen is undetermined. The V end lost 7 bases, the J end lost 1 base, and 10 bases lay between the germline ends. Germline V gene data show CDR1 as LGHNT and CDR2 as FRNRAP. This CDR3 has 13 residues. The authors prepared the TCRbeta library with unique molecular identifiers. Each CDR3 protein is one row after TCRdb ran MiXCR on the PCR reads. Of 65,000 to 75,000 distinct CDR3 sequences in the sample, 4.9% are singletons; the top ten hold 18%. The sample in question was PBMCs, mostly from graft donor cells, obtained 180 days after TCRalphabeta/CD19-depleted stem cell transplant. The chain recombines TRBV12-5 with TRBJ1-1; perhaps TRBD1 as D (6 bases). The sequence derives from a boy under two years old who had a stem cell transplant for acute myeloid leukemia, so the T cells may come from the graft donor. The CDR3 loop is CASDPGANTEAFF. The CDR3 nucleotides are TGTGCTAGTGACCCGGGGGCGAACACTGAAGCTTTCTTT.